Listed below are T cell receptor beta chains from one sample, sequenced in a study of response to subunit inactivated influenza vaccine. Each CDR3 protein gets one entry after TCRdb re-called the RT-PCR reads with MiXCR. The sample includes 530,000 or so distinct CDR3 sequences, 13% to 15% of them seen just once. Sequencing was performed on PBMCs from blood, taken 11 to 12 days after vaccination. The receptor source for this set is a man in his forties or fifties who received an inactivated influenza vaccine. Each CDR3 is given without its conserved first and last residue.

TRBV14 | ASSQDHGTFIDTQY
TRBV18 | ASSSRVGAF
TRBV14 | ASSQVSLGGYT
TRBV20-1 | SARGPGQGLY
TRBV7-2 | ASSLDLSLELF
TRBV28 | ASSLPGLAAPETQY
TRBV5-1 | ASSPWGGDSPLH
TRBV30 | AWGTSGRQY
TRBV11-2 | ASSSSYYRDRGGKGYT
TRBV5-1 | ASSLESLDRGGTEAF
TRBV18 | ASSLQIGTATTMQY
TRBV2 | ASSGGSVNEQY
TRBV7-9 | ASTLLLGNTIY
TRBV24-1 | ATSARLGTSGRGNEQF
TRBV20-1 | SAKLDRIQETQY
TRBV10-3 | AISDRGDTGELF
TRBV20-1 | SAPVLGMNTEAF
TRBV6-6 | ASSYGQIEAF
TRBV18 | ASSLPLREGLTYEQY
TRBV11-3 | ASSLGWIASNNEQF
TRBV12-3/TRBV12-4 | ASSTGQTTGELF
TRBV4-1 | ASSQGQKLNQPQH
TRBV6-2/TRBV6-3 | ASRLRGPYGTAYATDTQY
TRBV4-1 | ASSRGLAGGRSYNEQF
TRBV6-2/TRBV6-3 | ASTKRGTGGYITANEKLF
TRBV29-1 | SVEGAPGTRPQF
TRBV2 | ASNRGGARETQY
TRBV4-2 | ASSQDWGTGGSYNEQF
TRBV15 | ATSTRDVVHYGYT
TRBV20-1 | SAIRTVPNTGELF
TRBV6-2/TRBV6-3 | ASSTGTGATYEQY
TRBV30 | AWSFYSGTGELF
TRBV7-9 | ASSPAGRDSDEKLF
TRBV18 | ASSPASGLIDEQF
TRBV11-2 | ASSLSRFHEQY
TRBV5-1 | ASSPGRTKNIQY
TRBV5-6 | ASSLFKGYNEQF
TRBV12-3/TRBV12-4 | ASSLETSYEQY
TRBV5-1 | ASRRSGRANEEQY
TRBV2 | ASSAGALHGEQY
TRBV10-3 | ATRDPPNEQF
TRBV6-2/TRBV6-3 | ASSFRGESYNEQF
TRBV10-3 | AISDGGGAKSYEQY
TRBV9 | ASSVRGHNTGELF
TRBV27 | ASSPLGPGTTEQY